This T cell receptor (beta chain) was obtained from a study of OX40 agonist ivuxolimab in advanced cancers. The wider study: Intravenous ivuxolimab was administered to patients every 2 weeks at 0.01 to 10 mg/kg.

Some clones are missing from TCRdb's copy, which holds only in-frame ones; the method was immunoSEQ multiplex PCR. The repertoire holds about 78,000 clones, 85% to 95% seen once, with around 2.8% in the top ten. The study, taken as a whole, reports: Clonal expansion from baseline to week 6 occurred in both CD4+ and CD8+ T cells.

The length of the CDR3 is 16 residues. The ends were cut back, 0 bases at V and 2 bases at J, with 10 bases in the middle. The germline V gene encodes CDR1 KGHSH and CDR2 LQKENI. For this clone: Its cognate antigen is unknown.

Patients had blood sampled at baseline and again on cycle 4 day 1 and cycle 7 day 1. The V call is TRBV18, the J call TRBJ2-2; no clear D gene. This material consisted of CD4+ or CD8+ T cells sorted from blood, taken in a trial of the OX40 agonist ivuxolimab. This clonotype was obtained from an adult with an advanced solid tumor such as melanoma, head and neck, liver or kidney cancer. Here the CDR3 reads CASSPPGLSNTGELFF. The CDR3 region has the DNA TGTGCCAGCTCACCACCGGGCCTATCCAACACCGGGGAGCTGTTTTTT.